The present T cell receptor beta chain was sequenced within a study of spatial heterogeneity in lung cancer. Study-level information: More beta-chain than alpha-chain sequences were consistently detected. Within raw reads, each unique TCR and UMI combination appeared on average more than ten times.

Germline-derived CDR1 and CDR2 are DFQATT and SNEGSKA (reference sequence). This CDR3 has 15 residues. The germline V and J ends were trimmed by 6 bases and 5 bases, with 20 bases remaining between them. Notes on the study in general: The study found that expanded intratumoral alpha and beta TCR counts tracked tumor mutation counts.

This clonotype was recorded at least ten times. Antigen unknown. This beta chain is a stray sequence in a library constructed for alpha chains; its clone size is not meaningful. TCRdb reanalysed the 5' RACE reads using MiXCR and keeps one entry per CDR3 protein. This table holds 4,000 to 5,500 distinct CDR3 sequences, around 12% found once. As to time point: sample taken at primary tumor resection. Donors were roughly 70 untreated early-stage non-small cell lung cancer patients. The sequenced material consisted of unsorted whole RNA from tumor, nontumor lung or frozen PBMC. The receptor was derived from a male donor with early-stage non-small cell lung cancer. The J gene is TRBJ2-1, the V gene TRBV20-1, with D possibly being TRBD1 (6 bases). This sample comprised lung tumor tissue, obtained at surgery. CDR3 amino acids: CSAQRRGGKDNEQFF. CDR3 bases: TGCAGTGCCCAGCGACGAGGGGGTAAGGACAATGAGCAGTTCTTC.